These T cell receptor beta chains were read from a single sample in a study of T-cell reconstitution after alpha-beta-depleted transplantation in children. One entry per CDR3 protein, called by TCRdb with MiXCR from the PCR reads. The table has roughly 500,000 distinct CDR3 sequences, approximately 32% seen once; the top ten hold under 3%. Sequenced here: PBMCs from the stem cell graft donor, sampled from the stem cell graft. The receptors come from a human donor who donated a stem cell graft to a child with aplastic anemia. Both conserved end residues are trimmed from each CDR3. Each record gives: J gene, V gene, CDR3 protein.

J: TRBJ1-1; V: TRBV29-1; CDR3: SVEPGQGGDEAF
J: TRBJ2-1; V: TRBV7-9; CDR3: ASSSWTASYNEQF
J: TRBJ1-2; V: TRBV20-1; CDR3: SASGTGGSFGGYT
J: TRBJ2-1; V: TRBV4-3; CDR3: ASSQFSAPQGGEQF
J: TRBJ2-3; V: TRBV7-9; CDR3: ASSSRLQIETDTQY
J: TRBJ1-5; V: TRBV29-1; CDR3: SVGQATNQPQH
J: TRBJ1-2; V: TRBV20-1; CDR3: SARDYRRHGYT
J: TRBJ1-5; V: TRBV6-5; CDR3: ASSEQGINQPQH
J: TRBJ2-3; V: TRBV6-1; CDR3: ASSLGRADTQY
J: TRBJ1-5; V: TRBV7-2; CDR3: ASSLAGGEQPQH
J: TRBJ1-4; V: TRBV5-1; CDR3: ASSLDRRNEKLF
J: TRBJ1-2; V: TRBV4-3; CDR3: ASSQGPATNYGYT
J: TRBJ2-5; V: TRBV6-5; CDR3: ASSWDSAETQY
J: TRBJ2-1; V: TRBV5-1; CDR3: ASSSGRLAAEQF
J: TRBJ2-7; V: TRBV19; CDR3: ASSAGTGVAYEQY
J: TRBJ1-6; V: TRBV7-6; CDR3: ASSPSTGTGVSPLH
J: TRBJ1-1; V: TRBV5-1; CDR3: ASSLVSGHPNGDTEAF
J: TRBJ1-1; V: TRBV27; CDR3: ASSLRLGHRNPEAF
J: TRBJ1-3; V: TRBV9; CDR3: ASSVRPGSVNTIY
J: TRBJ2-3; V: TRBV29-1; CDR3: SVVSWRGTDTQY
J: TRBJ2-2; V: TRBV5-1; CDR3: ASSSGTAGLNTGELF
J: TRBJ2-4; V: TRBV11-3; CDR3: ASSLGQVSYIQY
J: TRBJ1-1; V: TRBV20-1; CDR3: SARRYRVNTEAF
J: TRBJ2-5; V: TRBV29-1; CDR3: SVRASGTETQY
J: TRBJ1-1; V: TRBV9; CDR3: ASSVLDRGPFTEAF
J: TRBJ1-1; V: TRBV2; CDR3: ASSPSGGTANTEAF
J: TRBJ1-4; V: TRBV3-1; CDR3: ASSQDIRGQGYEKLF
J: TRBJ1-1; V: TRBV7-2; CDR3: ASSPKVGGTEAF
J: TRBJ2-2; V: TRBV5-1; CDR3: ASSLRQGSGTGELF
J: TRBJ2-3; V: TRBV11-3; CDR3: ASSPEHSTDTQY
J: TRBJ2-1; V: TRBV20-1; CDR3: SAPREAGNEQF
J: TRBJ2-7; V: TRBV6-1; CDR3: ASSSPGQAEQY
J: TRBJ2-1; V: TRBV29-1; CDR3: STKEGNEQF
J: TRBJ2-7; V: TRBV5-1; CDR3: ASASTTGGGYEQY